This T cell receptor beta chain derives from a study of T cells of healthy individuals. Germline V gene data show CDR1 as MNHEY and CDR2 as SVGAGI. The CDR3 covers 15 residues. V gave up 5 bases and J gave up 0 bases, with 8 bases separating them. TCRdb reprocessed the 5' RACE reads via MiXCR and lists one record per CDR3 protein. The sample holds nearly 100,000 distinct CDR3 sequences, about 16% seen once. The TCR originated in a human donor in good health. The V gene is TRBV6-5, the J gene TRBJ2-6; tentatively, D is TRBD2 (5 bases). This CDR3 reads CASSPTSSGANVLTF. CDR3 in DNA: TGTGCCAGCAGTCCAACTAGCTCTGGGGCCAACGTCCTGACTTTC.